Shown below are 28 T cell receptor beta chains from a single sample sequenced in a study of cytomegalovirus exposure and HLA in healthy donors. Primers included in the PCR were 60 Vbeta and 13 Jbeta primers. TCRdb keeps only in-frame clones here, not all; method: immunoSEQ multiplex PCR. The sample table includes some 130,000 clones. The material sequenced was PBMCs. The receptor set was obtained from a woman in her 40s in good health and CMV-seropositive.

DNA for the CDR3: TGTGCCAGTAGTCCGGGACAGGCACTTCCATACGAGCAGTACTTC. The encoded protein is CASSPGQALPYEQYF. The chain carries TRBV19 and TRBJ2-7; 8 nucleotides align to TRBD1. The CDR3 has 15 amino acids. V lost 5 bases to trimming and J lost 4 bases; unmatched junction nucleotides: 10. Germline-derived CDR1 and CDR2 are LNHDA and SQIVND (reference sequence). The complete variable domain, with remaining parts taken from reference TRBV19 and TRBJ2-7, reads DGGITQSPKYLFRKEGQNVTLSCEQNLNHDAMYWYRQDPGQGLRLIYYSQIVNDFQKGDIAEGYSVSREKKESFPLTVTSAQKNPTAFYLCASSPGQALPYEQYFGPGTRLTVT.

The chain joins TRBV7-3 to TRBJ2-7; 8 bases agree with TRBD2. Trimming at V came to 5 bases and at J to 5 bases, leaving 11 bases not matched to a gene. Germline lookup yields CDR1 SGHTA and CDR2 FQGTGA. This CDR3 spans 15 amino acids. The DNA for the CDR3 is TGTGCCAGCAGCGGATCCAGCGGGAGCGCTGACGAGCAGTACTTC. This sequence encodes CASSGSSGSADEQYF.

The chain combines TRBV2 with TRBJ1-1; D is ambiguous. CDR3 length: 15 residues. V dropped 4 bases and J dropped 3 bases, with 15 bases sitting between them. Germline CDR1 is SNHLY and CDR2 is FYNNEI. The CDR3 spells CASSAEGRGHTEAFF. As DNA, the CDR3 is TGTGCCAGCAGTGCGGAAGGCAGAGGTCACACTGAAGCTTTCTTT. Variable domain in full (rest from reference TRBV2 and TRBJ1-1): EPEVTQTPSHQVTQMGQEVILRCVPISNHLYFYWYRQILGQKVEFLVSFYNNEISEKSEIFDDQFSVERPDGSNFTLKIRSTKLEDSAMYFCASSAEGRGHTEAFFGQGTRLTVV.

This chain uses TRBV6-6 with TRBJ1-3; possibly TRBD1 for D (6 bases). This CDR3 region has 15 residues. Germline V gene lookup returns CDR1 MNHNY and CDR2 SVGAGI (reference sequence). The V end was cut by 7 bases, the J end by 4 bases, with 17 bases between. CDR3 protein: CASTSVRGGGNTIYF. The CDR3 region has the DNA TGTGCCAGCACCTCGGTTAGGGGGGGCGGAAACACCATATATTTT.

The V gene is TRBV7-3, the J gene TRBJ1-1, with D possibly TRBD1 on 6 matching bases. The V and J ends lost 2 bases and 5 bases respectively, with 9 bases between them. The CDR3 is made up of 13 amino acids. From germline, CDR1 is SGHTA and CDR2 FQGTGA. The CDR3 DNA is TGTGCCAGCAGCTTAGGGGGCTCGACTGAAGCTTTCTTT. It specifies CASSLGGSTEAFF.

The chain has TRBV11-2 and TRBJ2-3, with TRBD2 identical over 7 bases. Germline-derived CDR1 and CDR2 are SGHAT and FQNNGV. This CDR3 contains 16 residues. The trim removed 0 bases at V and 4 bases at J, leaving 7 bases unmatched. CDR3 sequence (DNA): TGTGCCAGCAGCTTAGATCTGGCGGGAGTGGCAGATACGCAGTATTTT. Its protein product is CASSLDLAGVADTQYF.

The chain carries TRBV15 and TRBJ2-6; no clear D gene. With 1 base removed from V and 0 bases from J, the gap between germline ends came to 10 bases. The CDR3 has 17 residues. Germline CDR1 LNHNV, CDR2 YYDKDF (reference sequence). The CDR3 DNA is TGTGCCACCAGCAGAGGTCGACTCCTCTCTGGGGCCAACGTCCTGACTTTC. Its protein product is CATSRGRLLSGANVLTF.

This chain joins TRBV5-5 and TRBJ1-4; 9 bases match TRBD1. This CDR3 has 16 residues. The junction had 2 bases not matched to a gene; V was cut back by 2 bases and J by 0 bases. CDR1 and CDR2 (germline): SGHKS, YYEKEE (reference sequence). The CDR3 protein is CASSLTGGATNEKLFF. The DNA of the CDR3 is TGTGCCAGCAGCTTAACAGGGGGCGCAACTAATGAAAAACTGTTTTTT.

V gene TRBV7-9 combines with J gene TRBJ2-1; 10 bases map to TRBD2. V lost 4 bases, J lost 4 bases, and 4 bases stayed unmatched. The CDR3 has 15 residues. CDR1 is SEHNR and CDR2 is FQNEAQ in the germline V gene (reference sequence). In nucleotides, the CDR3 is TGTGCCAGCAGCTGGAGCGGGAGGGTTTACAATGAGCAGTTCTTC. It specifies CASSWSGRVYNEQFF.

Worth noting for this clone: A read error may produce the germline difference seen at one junction end. V is TRBV7-9 and J is TRBJ2-1; the match to TRBD1 covers 7 bases. The CDR3 has 14 residues. Germline lookup yields CDR1 SEHNR and CDR2 FQNEAQ (reference sequence). CDR3 in DNA: TGTACCAGCAGCCGACAGGGCGCAGGGTATGAGCAGTTCTTC. This gives the protein CTSSRQGAGYEQFF.

This clone is medium-sized by frequency. The V call is TRBV5-6, the J call TRBJ1-5, with D perhaps matching TRBD1 (5 bases). The CDR3 has 14 amino acids. V lost 7 bases to trimming and J lost 3 bases, with 14 bases between them. Per the germline V gene, CDR1 is SGHDT and CDR2 is YYEEEE. The CDR3 loop is CASSAWGLNQPQHF. In DNA, the CDR3 is TGTGCCAGCTCTGCCTGGGGCCTCAATCAGCCCCAGCATTTT.

The rearrangement links TRBV5-6 to TRBJ2-7, with D possibly being TRBD1 (6 bases). The V gene lost 2 bases and the J gene lost 7 bases, with 16 bases spanning the gap. The CDR3 totals 14 residues. CDR1 SGHDT and CDR2 YYEEEE come from the germline V gene. This chain's CDR3 is CASSFGQGKGEQYF. The CDR3 DNA reads as TGTGCCAGCAGCTTTGGCCAGGGGAAGGGTGAGCAGTACTTC.

This rearrangement joins TRBV9 to TRBJ2-1; 7 bases map to TRBD2. V trimming: 4 bases; J trimming: 7 bases; junction bases outside the gene matches: 5. Germline CDR1 and CDR2: SGDLS and YYNGEE. The CDR3 extends over 13 amino acids. CDR3 sequence (DNA): TGTGCCAGCAGCCCGGGGACTACTAATGAGCAGTTCTTC. It is translated as CASSPGTTNEQFF.

The rearrangement links TRBV7-3 to TRBJ2-1, with TRBD2 matching over 7 bases. Germline loops: CDR1 SGHTA, CDR2 FQGTGA. The trim removed 5 bases at V and 4 bases at J, leaving 8 bases unmatched. The CDR3 is 15 residues long. CDR3 DNA: TGTGCCAGCAGCCTCGGGCTAGCGGTATACAATGAGCAGTTCTTC. Amino acids: CASSLGLAVYNEQFF.

On this clone itself: Its ends do not fully match the called genes, so a read error is possible. The chain employs TRBV19 and TRBJ2-7; TRBD1 aligns across 10 bases. The CDR3 extends over 15 amino acids. From germline, CDR1 is LNHDA and CDR2 SQIVND (reference sequence). The CDR3 region is CASSTAGQGSYEQCF. CDR3 nucleotide sequence: TGTGCCAGTAGTACCGCGGGACAGGGGTCCTACGAGCAGTGCTTC.

V gene TRBV15 combines with J gene TRBJ2-3; 12 nucleotides match TRBD2. From germline, CDR1 is LNHNV and CDR2 YYDKDF (reference sequence). The V gene end was trimmed by 7 bases and the J gene end by 0 bases; junction bases not matched to a gene: 8. This CDR3 region has 17 residues. The chain's CDR3 is CATNLLGLAGSTDTQYF. CDR3 coding DNA: TGTGCCACCAATCTGCTAGGACTAGCGGGAAGCACAGATACGCAGTATTTT.

V usage is TRBV27 and J usage is TRBJ2-1, with D perhaps matching TRBD1 (7 bases). The V and J ends lost 2 bases and 14 bases respectively, with 16 bases between them. The CDR3 is 13 residues long. Germline-derived CDR1 and CDR2 are MNHEY and SMNVEV (reference sequence). The CDR3 bases are TGTGCCAGCAGTTTACAGGGGGGCCGGGTGGAGTTCTTC. It codes for CASSLQGGRVEFF.

The chain uses TRBV6-5 and TRBJ2-1; 7 bases match TRBD2. Unmatched junction bases numbered 9, after V lost 10 bases and J lost 6 bases. Germline V gene sequence: CDR1 MNHEY, CDR2 SVGAGI. The CDR3 length is 13 residues. The CDR3 region has the DNA TGTGCCACCCAACCGGGGGGAACCAATGAGCAGTTCTTC. This encodes CATQPGGTNEQFF.

The CDR3 DNA is TGTGCCGCGTCGACAGGGTTCTACGAGCAGTACTTC. It specifies CAASTGFYEQYF. The chain joins TRBV7-2 to TRBJ2-7; 7 nucleotides align to TRBD1. Germline trimming cut 11 bases from V and 3 bases from J; bases unmatched to any gene: 7. CDR1 is SGHTA, CDR2 FQGNSA, per germline. The CDR3 contains 12 residues.

V is TRBV18 and J is TRBJ1-1; TRBD1 agrees at 8 bases. CDR3 length equals 16 residues. V lost 4 bases to trimming and J lost 1 base; unmatched junction nucleotides: 8. CDR1 is KGHSH, CDR2 LQKENI, per germline. The CDR3 DNA follows: TGTGCCAGCTCACGGTCCTGGACAGGGTCGAACACTGAAGCTTTCTTT. Translated: CASSRSWTGSNTEAFF. Combining the CDR3 with reference TRBV18 and TRBJ1-1 gives the whole variable domain NAGVMQNPRHLVRRRGQEARLRCSPMKGHSHVYWYRQLPEEGLKFMVYLQKENIIDESGMPKERFSAEFPKEGPSILRIQQVVRGDSAAYFCASSRSWTGSNTEAFFGQGTRLTVV.

The J gene is TRBJ1-2, the V gene TRBV7-9; D remains unclear. Deletions cut 5 bases from V and 4 bases from J, with 14 bases between. Germline loops: CDR1 SEHNR, CDR2 FQNEAQ (reference sequence). This CDR3 contains 14 residues. The CDR3 here is CASSGSERAYGYTF. CDR3 DNA sequence: TGTGCCAGCAGCGGGTCTGAGCGGGCCTATGGCTACACCTTC.

The chain is built from TRBV2 and TRBJ2-2, with D maybe TRBD1 (7 bases). V lost 8 bases and J lost 5, with 12 bases in between. The CDR3 totals 13 residues. The germline V gene encodes CDR1 SNHLY and CDR2 FYNNEI. The CDR3 here is CASAGQSTGELFF. DNA for the CDR3: TGTGCCAGCGCGGGACAGAGTACCGGGGAGCTGTTTTTT.

CDR3 region: CASSDRVNYGYTF. The CDR3 nucleotides read TGTGCCAGCAGTGACAGGGTCAACTATGGCTACACCTTC. The V call is TRBV25-1, the J call TRBJ1-2, with D possibly matching TRBD1 (5 bases). The ends were cut back, 3 bases at V and 2 bases at J, with 7 bases in the middle. Germline V gives CDR1 MGHDK, CDR2 SYGVNS. The CDR3 loop spans 13 amino acids.

The chain recombines TRBV14 with TRBJ1-2; TRBD1 aligns across 8 bases. The CDR3 length is 14 residues. With 2 bases clipped from V and 6 bases from J, the junction kept 5 bases outside the gene matches. Germline V gene sequence: CDR1 SGHDN, CDR2 FVKESK. The CDR3 region is CASSQLDRGNGYTF. The CDR3, as DNA: TGTGCCAGCAGCCAATTAGACAGGGGCAATGGCTACACCTTC. Using reference TRBV14 and TRBJ1-2 for the parts outside the CDR3, the full variable domain is EAGVTQFPSHSVIEKGQTVTLRCDPISGHDNLYWYRRVMGKEIKFLLHFVKESKQDESGMPNNRFLAERTGGTYSTLKVQPAELEDSGVYFCASSQLDRGNGYTFGSGTRLTVV.

This sequence joins TRBV14 and TRBJ2-1, with TRBD2 matching over 8 bases. CDR1 SGHDN and CDR2 FVKESK come from the germline V gene. This CDR3 is built from 16 residues. J gave up 6 bases and V 1 base, and 8 bases lay outside the gene matches. CDR3 sequence: CASSQGSLAGGNEQFF. Here the CDR3 DNA reads TGTGCCAGCAGCCAAGGATCTTTGGCGGGAGGCAATGAGCAGTTCTTC. Full variable domain (outside the CDR3, taken from reference TRBV14 and TRBJ2-1): EAGVTQFPSHSVIEKGQTVTLRCDPISGHDNLYWYRRVMGKEIKFLLHFVKESKQDESGMPNNRFLAERTGGTYSTLKVQPAELEDSGVYFCASSQGSLAGGNEQFFGPGTRLTVL.

The rearrangement links TRBV5-4 to TRBJ2-1; D unresolved. With 4 bases removed from V and 3 bases from J, the gap between germline ends came to 17 bases. CDR3 length: 16 amino acids. Per germline, CDR1 SGHNT and CDR2 YYREEE (reference sequence). The CDR3 sequence: CASSGTLGLLYNEQFF. CDR3 sequence (DNA): TGTGCCAGCAGCGGAACTCTGGGCCTCCTCTACAATGAGCAGTTCTTC.

The chain uses TRBV4-3 and TRBJ2-6, with 8 positions matching TRBD2. Germline V lookup: CDR1 LGHNA, CDR2 YSLEER. Trimming cost V 0 bases and J 4 bases; bases outside gene matches: 8. The CDR3 consists of 18 residues. CDR3 nucleotides: TGCGCCAGCAGCCAAGATGGGAGCGGGAGATCCGGGGCCAACGTCCTGACTTTC. Translating gives CASSQDGSGRSGANVLTF.

The rearrangement links TRBV10-3 to TRBJ2-7; no clear D. Germline CDR1 and CDR2: ENHRY and SYGVKD. This CDR3 region has 13 residues. Trimming took off 2 bases at V and 2 bases at J, with 7 bases between the two ends. In DNA, the CDR3 is TGTGCCATCAGTGAGGCTAGTACCTACGAGCAGTACTTC. This codes for CAISEASTYEQYF.